The table lists the clone carrying this T cell receptor (beta chain) with a count of one. The antigen remains undetermined. The record originates from a study of cytomegalovirus exposure and HLA in healthy donors. Findings of the study overall: Later analysis identified several of the most significant clusters that appeared linked to common viral pathogens. The Asian-associated ancestry cluster reportedly had fewer N-insertions than the roughly 700-donor mean in a later analysis.

PCR amplification relied on 60 Vbeta primers (plus 13 Jbeta primers). The authors' processing: The count from a later analysis was tens of millions of unique TCR beta chains, about 9.9 million of them shared. The table came from immunoSEQ multiplex PCR; TCRdb's copy has only in-frame clones and leaves some out. V, J and clone size are taken as reported in that table, and D and trimming were inferred from the DNA itself. The sample consists of tens of thousands of clones, approximately 82% of them appearing once. This CDR3 is 14 amino acids long. Germline CDR1 reads SGHTA; CDR2 reads FQGTGA. With 2 bases removed from V and 4 bases from J, the gap between germline ends came to 8 bases.

The TCR comes from a man aged 45-60 years in good health and CMV-seronegative. The V and J genes are TRBV7-3 and TRBJ2-2; D gene ambiguous. Specimen: PBMCs. In DNA, the CDR3 is TGTGCCAGCAGCTTACTAGTCGCCACCGGGGAGCTGTTTTTT. This encodes CASSLLVATGELFF.